This T cell receptor (beta chain) was retrieved from a study of blood T cell repertoires in COVID-19. Original methodology: Amplification of reference gene primers was used by the study to estimate nucleated cell counts. Sequenced by immunoSEQ multiplex PCR; TCRdb stores in-frame clones only, minus some. V and J calls and clone size come straight from that table; D and trimming were deduced from the DNA. The profile shows 95,000 to 100,000 clones, around 93% of them singletons. This CDR3 spans 15 amino acids. V dropped 0 bases and J dropped 10; count of bases not matched to a gene: 7. The germline V gene encodes CDR1 SGHAT and CDR2 FQNNGV.

The receptor comes from a man aged 45-65 years with acute or convalescent COVID-19. V and J are TRBV11-2 and TRBJ1-5, with 9 positions matching TRBD1. The sequenced sample was peripheral blood. The CDR3 DNA follows: TGTGCCAGCAGCTTAGAGGGACAGGGAGGTAGTCCCCAGCATTTT. Encoded protein: CASSLEGQGGSPQHF.